This T cell receptor beta chain was obtained from a study of patients and donors after allogeneic stem cell transplantation. MiXCR, run by TCRdb on the RT-PCR reads, gives a single entry per CDR3 protein. The top ten hold 9.5% to 13% of the sample, which has fewer than 250,000 distinct CDR3 sequences, 12% to 15% seen once. This clonotype was counted between two and nine times. The CDR3 runs to 16 residues. J gave up 3 bases and V 5 bases, and 10 bases lay outside the gene matches. Germline assignment: CDR1 LNHNV and CDR2 YYDKDF (reference sequence). The TCR comes from a human donor who was either an allogeneic HSCT recipient or a stem cell or donor lymphocyte infusion donor (not recorded which). It is not recorded whose cells these are; they may come from a transplant donor. This rearrangement joins TRBV15 to TRBJ2-1; TRBD1 aligns across 7 bases. The sequencing input was blood, either unsorted or a sorted T cell fraction (not recorded which). As DNA, the CDR3 is TGTGCCACCAGCGGCCAGGACAGGTTGGACTACAATGAGCAGTTCTTC. Protein sequence: CATSGQDRLDYNEQFF.